This T cell receptor (beta chain) was captured in a study of cytomegalovirus exposure and HLA in healthy donors. The PCR employed 60 Vbeta primers together with 13 Jbeta primers. The protocol was immunoSEQ multiplex PCR, while the TCRdb copy is restricted to in-frame clones and leaves out a portion. The repertoire holds 150,000 to 200,000 clones, under 85% seen once, with 4.8% in the top ten. The TCR comes from a man aged 18 to 35 in good health and CMV-seronegative. Sequencing was performed on PBMCs.

CDR3 sequence reads: CASSTLATNEKLFF. CDR3 nucleotide sequence: TGTGCCAGCAGTACTCTTGCAACTAATGAAAAACTGTTTTTT. The chain has TRBV27 and TRBJ1-4, with no clear D. Trimming took 5 bases from V and 0 from J, leaving 7 bases between them. This CDR3 contains 14 residues. Germline CDR1 is MNHEY and CDR2 is SMNVEV (reference sequence).